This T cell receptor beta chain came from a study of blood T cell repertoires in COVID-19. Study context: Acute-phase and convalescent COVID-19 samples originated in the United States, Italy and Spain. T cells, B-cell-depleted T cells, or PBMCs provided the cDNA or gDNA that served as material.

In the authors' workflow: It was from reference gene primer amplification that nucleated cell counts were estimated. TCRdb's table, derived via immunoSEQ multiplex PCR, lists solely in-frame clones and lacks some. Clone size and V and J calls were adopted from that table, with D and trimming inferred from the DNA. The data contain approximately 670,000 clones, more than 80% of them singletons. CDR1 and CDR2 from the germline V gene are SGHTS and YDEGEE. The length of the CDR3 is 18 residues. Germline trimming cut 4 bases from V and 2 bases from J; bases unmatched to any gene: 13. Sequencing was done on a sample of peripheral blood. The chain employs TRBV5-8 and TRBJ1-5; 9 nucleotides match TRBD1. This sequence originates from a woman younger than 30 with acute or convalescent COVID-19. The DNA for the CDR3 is TGTGCCAGCAGCGGGACAGGGATCCCCGAATTTGGCAATCAGCCCCAGCATTTT. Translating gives CASSGTGIPEFGNQPQHF.